This record covers a single T cell receptor (beta chain). Its antigen remains unidentified. One junction end disagrees with the germline gene, perhaps due to a read error. A constant-region primer primed TCR beta cDNA synthesis from 400 to 550 ng of total RNA. Libraries covering TCR beta were generated through three nested multiplex PCR rounds (using a slightly modified ARM-PCR). A C-beta reverse primer was combined with TRBV1-TRBV30 forward primers in the first two PCR rounds, and each round had 10 cycles. TCRdb re-called the multiplex PCR reads with MiXCR, one entry per CDR3 protein. The table records around 170,000 distinct CDR3 sequences, about 60% of them present only once. The data stem from a study of tumor-infiltrating lymphocytes in primary liver carcinoma. About the research overall: Samples gave roughly 3.65 to 8 million productive TCRbeta reads, similar across tissue types. Study conclusions and caveats: Tumor-adjacent and tumor-blood pairs shared a smaller degree of overlap than tumor region pairs. Relative to blood, tumors carried a significantly larger fraction of the repertoire in their top 250 clones (p = 0.039).

Germline CDR1 reads SQVTM; CDR2 reads ANQGSEA. The CDR3 contains 13 residues. Germline DNA was extracted too, while blood RNA derived from unsorted whole blood. HBV chronically infected the treatment-naive patients. Material: peripheral blood. The rearrangement joins TRBV29-1 to TRBJ1-5, with unresolved D. The TCR was taken from a man aged 40-55 years with primary liver carcinoma and hepatitis B virus infection. The CDR3 nucleotides are TGCAGCGCTGAAGCGGCGGCGAATCAGCCCCAGCATTTT. Translating it yields CSAEAAANQPQHF.